This T cell receptor (beta chain) was identified in a study of T cell clones after liver transplantation. Only in-frame clones appear in the TCRdb table, and some are missing; sequencing was by immunoSEQ multiplex PCR. The profile shows 99,000 or so clones, more than 75% of them singletons. V lost 3 bases to trimming and J lost 1 base; unmatched junction nucleotides: 10. Germline-derived CDR1 and CDR2 are LNHDA and SQIVND (reference sequence). The CDR3 contains 17 residues. Sequencing used CD4+ T cells from blood, obtained before liver transplant. This TCR was recovered from a human donor who received a liver transplant. The chain is built from TRBV19 and TRBJ2-7, with 9 positions matching TRBD1. CDR3 amino acids: CASSIPGTGLKSYEQYF. Here the CDR3 DNA reads TGTGCCAGTAGTATCCCCGGGACAGGGTTAAAGTCCTACGAGCAGTACTTC.